Listed below are T cell receptor beta chains from one sample, sequenced in a study of patients and donors after allogeneic stem cell transplantation. TCRdb ran MiXCR on the RT-PCR reads and lists one entry per CDR3 protein. The table includes more than 850,000 distinct CDR3 sequences, around 17% detected once. Sequencing was performed on blood, either unsorted or a sorted T cell fraction (not recorded which). The receptors derive from a human donor who was either an allogeneic HSCT recipient or a stem cell or donor lymphocyte infusion donor (not recorded which). It is not recorded whose cells these are; they may come from a transplant donor. The CDR3 runs from the conserved cysteine through the conserved F or W. Fields, in order: V gene, J gene, clone size, D gene, CDR3 DNA, CDR3 protein. D genes are given only for firm matches. Some rows mark clone size as missing; the rest say once, few, many or name a class of expanded clone.

>TRBV7-9|TRBJ2-7|-|-
TGTGCCAGCAGCGGGCCGGAATACGAGCAGTACTTC
CASSGPEYEQYF
>TRBV12-3/TRBV12-4|TRBJ2-7|-|-
TGTGCCAGCAGCAACCGGGACGGGGGGCAGCAGTACTTC
CASSNRDGGQQYF
>TRBV29-1|TRBJ1-2|-|-
TGCAGCGTTGAGCGGGGGATTAATGGCTACACCTTC
CSVERGINGYTF
>TRBV27|TRBJ2-1|-|TRBD2
TGTGCCAGCAGTTTATGGGGGAGCGGGGCCTACAATGAGCAGTTCTTC
CASSLWGSGAYNEQFF
>TRBV6-5|TRBJ2-2|few|-
TGTGCCAGCAGTTACTCTGGGGACCCCGGGGAGCTGTTTTTT
CASSYSGDPGELFF
>TRBV28|TRBJ2-1|few|TRBD1
TGTGCCGGGGAAACTAGGACAGGGGTGCAGTTCTTC
CAGETRTGVQFF
>TRBV7-6|TRBJ2-3|once|-
TGTGCCAGCAGGCCAATAGCGAGATCCGAAAAGGTCACAGATACGCAGTATTTT
CASRPIARSEKVTDTQYF
>TRBV6-1|TRBJ2-1|-|TRBD2
TGTGCCAGCCGTGCTAGCGGGAGAAATGAGCAGTTCTTC
CASRASGRNEQFF
>TRBV6-5|TRBJ1-3|-|-
TGTGCCAGCAGTTACTCGAGGTTGGGTTCTGGTGGAAACACCATATATTTT
CASSYSRLGSGGNTIYF
>TRBV18|TRBJ2-2|-|-
TGTGCCAGCTCTGACCAGTCAGCTCCCGGGGAGCTGTTTTTT
CASSDQSAPGELFF
>TRBV20-1|TRBJ2-7|few|-
TGCAGTGCCGTGGCAGGGCCCCTTGGGGAGCAGTACTTC
CSAVAGPLGEQYF
>TRBV2|TRBJ2-7|-|-
TGTGCCAGCACTACCCGGCGGTACGAGCAGTACTTC
CASTTRRYEQYF
>TRBV20-1|TRBJ1-1|-|-
TGCAGTGCTATACAGGGTGGGGGCACTGAAGCTTTCTTT
CSAIQGGGTEAFF
>TRBV20-1|TRBJ1-2|-|-
TGCAGTGCTAGAGATACAGGGCGGGGGAATGACGGCTACACCTTC
CSARDTGRGNDGYTF
>TRBV15|TRBJ2-1|few|TRBD2
TGTGCCACCAGCAGAGACGGCCATTCGGGGGGATTTTACAATGAGCAGTTCTTC
CATSRDGHSGGFYNEQFF
>TRBV21-1|TRBJ2-7|-|-
TGTGCCAACAGCAAAGAGTCAGCCGAGATCTACGAGCAGTACTTC
CANSKESAEIYEQYF
>TRBV20-1|TRBJ2-3|few|TRBD2
TGCAGTCGGTCGGGGGGGGCCGCAGATACGCAGTATTTT
CSRSGGAADTQYF
>TRBV10-3|TRBJ2-3|few|-
TGTGCCATCAGTGAGTCGGCCACAGATACGCAGTATTTT
CAISESATDTQYF
>TRBV18|TRBJ2-1|few|-
TGTGCCAGCGAAAGCCCGGGGAAGTCCTACAATGAGCAGTTCTTC
CASESPGKSYNEQFF
>TRBV6-1|TRBJ2-5|few|-
TGTGCCAGCAGCCACGGGCTAGGGGACTCAACTCAGGAGACCCAGTACTTC
CASSHGLGDSTQETQYF
>TRBV5-1|TRBJ2-1|-|-
TGCGCCAGCAGCCTGTCGCTGAGCTTACAGTTCTTC
CASSLSLSLQFF
>TRBV11-1|TRBJ2-1|few|-
TGTGCCAGCATCCCAACCCGGCCACCTCGGAGCTCCTACAATGAGCAGTTCTTC
CASIPTRPPRSSYNEQFF
>TRBV7-2|TRBJ2-3|-|TRBD2
TGTGCCAGCAGCCCGATCAGCGGGGGCCCCGACCCGCAGTATTTT
CASSPISGGPDPQYF